The 5 T cell receptor beta chains presented below share a single source sample, sequenced in a study of blood T cell repertoires in COVID-19. Here immunoSEQ multiplex PCR was the method, and the copy in TCRdb shows in-frame clones only, minus some. The sample has roughly 300,000 clones, 81% seen once. Sequencing input: peripheral blood. Every receptor here comes from a woman aged 55-70 years with active or convalescent COVID-19.

There are a few counts of this clone. This sequence joins TRBV27 and TRBJ1-6; 8 nucleotides agree with TRBD1. V trimming: 3 bases; J trimming: 14 bases; junction bases outside the gene matches: 6. The CDR3 is made up of 13 amino acids. Germline CDR1 reads MNHEY; CDR2 reads SMNVEV (reference sequence). In nucleotides, the CDR3 is TGTGCCAGCAGTTTTTCCGGACAGGGTACCCTCCACTTT. As protein: CASSFSGQGTLHF.

This clone was recorded only once. V and J are TRBV4-1 and TRBJ2-1; TRBD1 might be the D (6 bases). Germline assignment: CDR1 MGHRA and CDR2 YSYEKL. Trimming removed 3 bases from V and 3 bases from J, with 15 bases in between. The CDR3 length is 16 residues. The CDR3 sequence: CASSHPTGPNYNEQFF. CDR3 nucleotide sequence: TGCGCCAGCAGCCACCCTACAGGGCCAAACTACAATGAGCAGTTCTTC.

The chain uses TRBV6-1 and TRBJ1-5; TRBD1 matches 8 bases. The CDR3 sequence is 15 residues long. The trim removed 3 bases at V and 6 bases at J, leaving 7 bases unmatched. Germline CDR1 reads MNHNS; CDR2 reads SASEGT. The CDR3 DNA reads as TGTGCCAGCAGTGACGGGCAGGGGGCGCGTCAGCCCCAGCATTTT. Protein sequence: CASSDGQGARQPQHF.

The chain recombines TRBV4-2 with TRBJ1-2; unclear D gene. The CDR3 covers 14 residues. V lost 6 bases, J lost 0 bases, and 11 bases lay in between. Germline V CDR1 and CDR2: LGHNA, YNFKEQ. As DNA, the CDR3 is TGTGCCAGCAGTCCTCCCTCAGCTAACTATGGCTACACCTTC. Encoded protein: CASSPPSANYGYTF.

The chain joins TRBV5-1 to TRBJ2-3; no definite D call. Trimming pared 0 bases from V and 0 bases from J, leaving 8 bases between. The V gene's germline CDR1 is SGHRS and CDR2 YFSETQ. The CDR3 loop spans 15 amino acids. CDR3 residues: CASSLGGSSTDTQYF. The CDR3 DNA reads TGCGCCAGCAGCTTGGGAGGCAGTAGCACAGATACGCAGTATTTT.